A selection of T cell receptor beta chains follows, all from one sample in a study of graft-versus-host responses after intestinal transplantation. The protocol was immunoSEQ multiplex PCR, while the TCRdb copy is restricted to in-frame clones and leaves out a portion. The table has 15,000 to 20,000 clones, about 87% seen once. The material was bone marrow, obtained around 120 days after intestinal transplantation. All receptors come from a human patient who received an intestinal transplant, so some T cells may come from the graft donor. Each CDR3 is given with its conserved first and last residue. A D gene is named only where the DNA matches it firmly. A clone size is listed for some rows: how often the clone was seen (once, few, many), or a class if it is expanded.

TRBV5-6	TRBJ2-1	13	-	few	TGTGCCAGCAGCTTGTTACTGTACAATGAGCAGTTCTTC	CASSLLLYNEQFF
TRBV7-2	TRBJ1-1	13	TRBD1	-	TGTGCCAGCAGCAATCGACAGGGGACTGAAGCTTTCTTT	CASSNRQGTEAFF
TRBV7-6	TRBJ1-1	17	TRBD1	-	TGTGCCAGCAGCTTAAACCGATGGGGACAGCAGAACACTGAAGCTTTCTTT	CASSLNRWGQQNTEAFF
TRBV7-9	TRBJ2-3	11	-	few	TGTGCCAGCAGTCCCCAGGATACGCAGTATTTT	CASSPQDTQYF
TRBV4-2	TRBJ2-1	16	TRBD2	-	TGTGCCAGCAGCCAAGTACTAGCGGGAGGGCCCAATGAGCAGTTCTTC	CASSQVLAGGPNEQFF
TRBV5-1	TRBJ2-1	16	TRBD2	-	TGCGCCAGCAGCGGGACTAGCGGGAGTACCTACAATGAGCAGTTCTTC	CASSGTSGSTYNEQFF
TRBV4-3	TRBJ2-3	18	TRBD2	-	TGCGCCAGCAGCCAAGATGTGATCGGACTAGCGGGAGCAGATACGCAGTATTTT	CASSQDVIGLAGADTQYF
TRBV29-1	TRBJ2-1	12	-	-	TGCAGCGTTGAGAAGGATAGGAATGAGCAGTTCTTC	CSVEKDRNEQFF
TRBV30	TRBJ2-1	13	TRBD1	-	TGTGCCTGGAGGGACAGGGGGCCCAATGAGCAGTTCTTC	CAWRDRGPNEQFF
TRBV19	TRBJ1-5	17	-	-	TGTGCCAGTCAAATATATGGGGGGGGGACGAGCAATCAGCCCCAGCATTTT	CASQIYGGGTSNQPQHF
TRBV6-4	TRBJ2-1	15	TRBD1	-	TGTGCCAGCAGTGACGGGACAGGGGACCACAATGAGCAGTTCTTC	CASSDGTGDHNEQFF
TRBV6-6	TRBJ2-7	15	TRBD2	once	TGTGCCAGCAGTTACTCGAGCGGGGGCTCCTACGAGCAGTACTTC	CASSYSSGGSYEQYF
TRBV27	TRBJ2-5	15	-	-	TGTGCCAGCAGTTTATCCCTCGGGTTTGGCTCAACCCAGTACTTC	CASSLSLGFGSTQYF
TRBV6-6	TRBJ1-6	16	-	-	TGTGCCAGCAGTTCCTCTAGCGGCGGAGGCGGTTCACCCCTCCACTTT	CASSSSSGGGGSPLHF
TRBV2	TRBJ2-3	12	-	once	TGTGCCAGCAGACAAGACACAGATACGCAGTATTTT	CASRQDTDTQYF
TRBV4-1	TRBJ2-3	15	-	-	TGCGCCAGCAGCCAAGTGATCGGTTTCACAGATACGCAGTATTTT	CASSQVIGFTDTQYF
TRBV7-9	TRBJ1-5	15	-	-	TGTGCCAGCAGCCCCGCGCAAAATAGCAATCAGCCCCAGCATTTT	CASSPAQNSNQPQHF
TRBV2	TRBJ2-7	15	TRBD1	-	TGTGCCAGCATTGACAAAGACAGGGAGAACTACGAGCAGTACTTC	CASIDKDRENYEQYF
TRBV5-6	TRBJ2-5	15	-	-	TGTGCCAGCAGCTTGATCTATTGGCACGGGGAGACCCAGTACTTC	CASSLIYWHGETQYF
TRBV6-1	TRBJ2-7	14	TRBD1	-	TGTGCCAGCAGCAATGACAGGGTTGTCCTTGAGCAGTACTTC	CASSNDRVVLEQYF
TRBV4-1	TRBJ1-2	16	TRBD1	once	TGCGCCAGCAGCCAAGCCGGGCAGGGGGACAGAAGCGGCTACACCTTC	CASSQAGQGDRSGYTF
TRBV6-5	TRBJ1-1	13	-	-	TGTGCCAGCAGTTCCCGCTGGAACACTGAAGCTTTCTTT	CASSSRWNTEAFF
TRBV4-1	TRBJ2-5	13	TRBD1	-	TGCGCCAGCAGCCAGGGACAGCAAGAGACCCAGTACTTC	CASSQGQQETQYF
TRBV5-6	TRBJ2-1	14	TRBD1	-	TGTGCCAGCAGCATCGGGACAGGGGGCAATGAGCAGTTCTTC	CASSIGTGGNEQFF
TRBV28	TRBJ2-7	13	-	-	TGTGCCAGCAGTTTAGGAAAGGGTGACGAGCAGTACTTC	CASSLGKGDEQYF
TRBV27	TRBJ1-5	14	TRBD1	-	TGTGCCAGCAGTTTATCCTCCTTAGGACAGGGGCAGCATTTT	CASSLSSLGQGQHF
TRBV5-8	TRBJ1-1	12	-	-	TGTGCCAGCAGCTTACGGGGGAATGAAGCTTTCTTT	CASSLRGNEAFF
TRBV19	TRBJ1-3	16	TRBD1	-	TGTGCCAGTAGTATGACAGGGATTCACTCTGGAAACACCATATATTTT	CASSMTGIHSGNTIYF
TRBV15	TRBJ1-3	15	-	-	TGTGCCACCAGCAGAGATCACAGTCGGGGAAACACCATATATTTT	CATSRDHSRGNTIYF
TRBV6-5	TRBJ1-4	15	TRBD1	-	TGTGCCAGCAGTTACAACCGGGACAGGGGAGAAAAACTGTTTTTT	CASSYNRDRGEKLFF
TRBV6-1	TRBJ1-2	13	-	-	TGTGCCAGCACCCCGCGGGGTGACTATGGCTACACCTTC	CASTPRGDYGYTF
TRBV21-1	TRBJ2-5	17	-	-	TGTGCCAGCAGCAAAGAAAGTAAGCGCCCCGAGGGAGAGACCCAGTACTTC	CASSKESKRPEGETQYF
TRBV7-9	TRBJ1-3	14	-	-	TGTGCCAGCAGCTTAACCAGCTCTGGAAACACCATATATTTT	CASSLTSSGNTIYF
TRBV10-2	TRBJ2-2	15	-	-	TGCGCCAGCAGTGATGAAGATTATGATCCCGGGGAGCTGTTTTTT	CASSDEDYDPGELFF
TRBV11-3	TRBJ2-6	18	TRBD1	-	TGTGCCAGCAGCTTTATAGGACAGGGTACTTCTGGGGCCAACGTCCTGACTTTC	CASSFIGQGTSGANVLTF
TRBV7-2	TRBJ2-7	13	TRBD1	few	TGTGCCAGCAGCCCACAGGGGGCCTACGAGCAGTACTTC	CASSPQGAYEQYF
TRBV11-2	TRBJ2-7	15	TRBD1	-	TGTGCCAGCAGCTTAGGGACAGGGGGCGGTTACGAGCAGTACTTC	CASSLGTGGGYEQYF
TRBV7-8	TRBJ2-7	14	TRBD2	-	TGTGCCAGCAGCGCTATAGCGGGAGCATTGGAGCAGTACTTC	CASSAIAGALEQYF
TRBV7-2	TRBJ2-7	13	-	-	TGTGCCAGCAGCTTGCTAGTTCCCTACGAGCAGTACTTC	CASSLLVPYEQYF
TRBV6-4	TRBJ1-6	14	TRBD1	-	TGTGCCAGCAGTGAGGACAGGGAGAATTCACCCCTCCACTTT	CASSEDRENSPLHF
TRBV4-2	TRBJ2-6	19	TRBD1	-	TGTGCCAGCAGCCAAGAGGCGGGACAGGGGGTGGGAGGGGCCAACGTCCTGACTTTC	CASSQEAGQGVGGANVLTF
TRBV29-1	TRBJ2-7	15	TRBD2	-	TGCAGCGTTGAAGAGCCAGCGGGAGTGAGGCACGAGCAGTACTTC	CSVEEPAGVRHEQYF
TRBV7-2	TRBJ2-6	12	-	-	TGTGCACTGGGCTCTGGGGCCAACGTCCTGACTTTC	CALGSGANVLTF
TRBV27	TRBJ1-2	14	TRBD1	-	TGTGCCAGCAGTGTTGGACAGGGTTCCTATGGCTACACCTTC	CASSVGQGSYGYTF
TRBV18	TRBJ2-3	16	-	-	TGTGCCAGCTCACCACACCTGGGGAAAATCACAGATACGCAGTATTTT	CASSPHLGKITDTQYF
TRBV27	TRBJ2-7	14	TRBD1	-	TGTGCCAGCACCCTAAGGGACAGGGGAAACAAGCAGTACTTC	CASTLRDRGNKQYF